This passage covers 23 T cell receptor beta chains from one sample sequenced in a study of PD-1 blockade in classical Hodgkin lymphoma. The data were produced by immunoSEQ multiplex PCR, yet TCRdb's version contains in-frame clones alone and is incomplete. The sample has 35,000 to 55,000 clones, approximately 70% seen once; the top ten hold approximately 3%. Exposure to brentuximab vedotin varied, and each patient had relapsed following autologous stem cell transplantation. The input for sequencing was peripheral blood mononuclear cells (PBMCs), taken before the second cycle of nivolumab. The source is a human donor with classical Hodgkin lymphoma.

This rearrangement joins TRBV14 to TRBJ2-1; 9 nucleotides match TRBD2. Germline-derived CDR1 and CDR2 are SGHDN and FVKESK. The CDR3 is made up of 15 amino acids. V lost 2 bases, J lost 10 bases, and 9 bases stayed unmatched. CDR3 residues: CASSQWTSVLLEQFF. As DNA, the CDR3 is TGTGCCAGCAGCCAATGGACTAGCGTCCTCCTCGAGCAGTTCTTC.

V and J are TRBV6-5 and TRBJ2-7, with 15 positions matching TRBD2. The CDR3 extends over 15 amino acids. Germline V gene sequence: CDR1 MNHEY, CDR2 SVGAGI. V was pared by 5 bases and J by 9 bases, with 8 bases of the junction left unmatched. For the CDR3, the DNA is TGTGCCAGCAGTCCCCGGACTAGCGGGGGGGCGGGGCAGTACTTC. Its translation: CASSPRTSGGAGQYF.

V usage is TRBV27 and J usage is TRBJ2-5; the D gene is possibly TRBD2 (6 bases). CDR1 MNHEY and CDR2 SMNVEV come from the germline V gene (reference sequence). V was clipped by 4 bases and J by 1 base, with 7 bases between them. The CDR3 sequence is 13 residues long. CDR3 sequence (DNA): TGTGCCAGCAGTTGGGGAGGCCAAGAGACCCAGTACTTC. Protein sequence: CASSWGGQETQYF.

This sequence joins TRBV7-2 and TRBJ2-7, with TRBD2 as a possible D gene (5 bases). CDR1 and CDR2 (germline): SGHTA, FQGNSA. Trimming shortened V by 5 bases and J by 6 bases, and 17 bases separated the two germline ends. This CDR3 contains 14 residues. CDR3 nucleotide sequence: TGTGCCAGCAGCCCTGCTACTAGTTGGGGCGAGCAGTACTTC. Translated: CASSPATSWGEQYF.

The chain is built from TRBV7-6 and TRBJ2-5; a weak D match, TRBD2 (5 bases). The CDR3 extends over 13 amino acids. Trimming cost V 1 base and J 7 bases, with 10 bases left between them. Germline CDR1 SGHVS, CDR2 FNYEAQ. In nucleotides, the CDR3 is TGTGCCAGCAGCTTAGAGCTAGCTGGGACCCAGTACTTC. It translates to CASSLELAGTQYF.

The CDR3, as DNA: TGTGCCAGTAGTATTAGGGTCGGACAGGGTAGCCAGCCCCAGCATTTT. Translation gives CASSIRVGQGSQPQHF. The chain couples TRBV19 to TRBJ1-5; 8 nucleotides align to TRBD1. V lost 3 bases, J lost 7 bases, and 11 bases stayed unmatched. Germline V gene lookup returns CDR1 LNHDA and CDR2 SQIVND (reference sequence). This CDR3 has 16 residues.

This chain links TRBV30 with TRBJ2-7; weak D call: TRBD1 (6 bases). V was clipped by 2 bases and J by 4 bases, with 9 bases between them. This CDR3 comprises 12 residues. The germline V gene has CDR1 GTSNPN and CDR2 SVGIG (reference sequence). This CDR3 reads CAWSLRGYEQYF. CDR3 coding DNA: TGTGCCTGGAGTTTGAGGGGGTACGAGCAGTACTTC. The variable domain in full, completed from reference TRBV30 and TRBJ2-7, reads SQTIHQWPATLVQPVGSPLSLECTVEGTSNPNLYWYRQAAGRGLQLLFYSVGIGQISSEVPQNLSASRPQDRQFILSSKKLLLSDSGFYLCAWSLRGYEQYFGPGTRLTVT.

This clone occurred a few times. The DNA is omitted, as the CDR3 cannot be located on it reliably, and the CDR3 follows TCRdb's listing. The V gene is TRBV27, the J gene TRBJ2-7. The CDR3 region is 18 residues in length, termini included. In germline, CDR1 is MNHEY, CDR2 SMNVEV (reference sequence). CDR3 amino acids: CASRNTIQLRAVLRAEYF.

The CDR3 sequence: CASSGCGGYGYTF. CDR3 nucleotides: TGCGCCAGCAGTGGTTGTGGCGGCTATGGCTACACCTTC. The rearrangement joins TRBV10-1 to TRBJ1-2; no firm D call. The CDR3 is 13 residues long. The germline CDR1 and CDR2 sequences are WNHNN and SYGVQD (reference sequence). V was shortened by 4 bases and J by 4 bases, with 10 bases between the two germline ends.

V is TRBV9 and J is TRBJ2-7, with 10 nucleotides matching TRBD2. The CDR3 length is 15 residues. The germline gives CDR1 SGDLS, CDR2 YYNGEE. With V trimmed by 3 bases and J by 3 bases, 6 bases remained unmatched. The CDR3 region has the DNA TGTGCCAGCAGCGGTTCCGGGACTAGCGTCTACGAGCAGTACTTC. The encoded protein is CASSGSGTSVYEQYF.

V is TRBV28 and J is TRBJ2-1; D ambiguous. Germline V gives CDR1 MDHEN, CDR2 SYDVKM. CDR3 size: 15 residues. The germline V and J ends were trimmed by 6 bases and 5 bases, with 17 bases remaining between them. This chain's CDR3 is CASSPVSEYNNEQFF. As DNA, the CDR3 is TGTGCCAGCAGCCCAGTGAGCGAGTACAACAATGAGCAGTTCTTC. The complete variable domain, with remaining parts taken from reference TRBV28 and TRBJ2-1, reads DVKVTQSSRYLVKRTGEKVFLECVQDMDHENMFWYRQDPGLGLRLIYFSYDVKMKEKGDIPEGYSVSREKKERFSLILESASTNQTSMYLCASSPVSEYNNEQFFGPGTRLTVL.

The chain couples TRBV7-9 to TRBJ1-6; D may be TRBD1 (6 bases). Trimming pared 5 bases from V and 5 bases from J, leaving 19 bases between. Germline V gene data show CDR1 as SEHNR and CDR2 as FQNEAQ (reference sequence). The CDR3 sequence is 17 residues long. This CDR3 is CASSPHRGTPNNSPLHF. CDR3 DNA: TGTGCCAGCAGCCCTCATAGAGGGACACCTAATAATTCACCCCTCCACTTT.

V usage is TRBV4-3 and J usage is TRBJ1-2, with unresolved D. CDR1 LGHNA and CDR2 YSLEER come from the germline V gene. The CDR3 has 14 amino acids. V dropped 3 bases and J dropped 2 bases, with 10 bases sitting between them. DNA for the CDR3: TGCGCCAGCAGCCAGTGGGAGGGAAACTATGGCTACACCTTC. Encoded protein: CASSQWEGNYGYTF.

The rearrangement uses TRBV29-1 and TRBJ2-3, with 9 bases fitting TRBD2. The J segment lost 3 bases and the V segment lost 4 bases, leaving 8 bases of the junction unmatched. Germline loops: CDR1 SQVTM, CDR2 ANQGSEA. The CDR3 covers 15 residues. CDR3 in amino acids: CSVGLAGWETDTQYF. In DNA form, the CDR3 reads TGCAGCGTTGGGCTAGCGGGATGGGAGACAGATACGCAGTATTTT.

The V call is TRBV2, the J call TRBJ2-5; D gene ambiguous. This CDR3 is 13 amino acids long. The germline V gene encodes CDR1 SNHLY and CDR2 FYNNEI. Trimming shortened V by 7 bases and J by 1 base, and 10 bases separated the two germline ends. This CDR3 reads CASIEWSQETQYF. CDR3 DNA sequence: TGTGCCAGCATTGAGTGGAGCCAAGAGACCCAGTACTTC.

V and J are TRBV6-5 and TRBJ1-2; TRBD1 aligns across 7 bases. The germline V gene encodes CDR1 MNHEY and CDR2 SVGAGI. The V and J ends lost 6 bases and 4 bases, in that order; junction bases with no gene match: 5. The CDR3 runs 13 residues. The CDR3 is CASSQGELYGYTF. CDR3 nucleotides: TGTGCCAGCAGCCAGGGGGAACTCTATGGCTACACCTTC.

The chain couples TRBV27 to TRBJ2-7; D unresolved. Germline CDR1 is MNHEY and CDR2 is SMNVEV (reference sequence). The CDR3 is made up of 14 amino acids. Trimming left V 6 bases short and J 5 bases short, with 17 bases between. The CDR3 DNA reads TGTGCCAGCAGCACCTCAGACTGGCCCAACGAGCAGTACTTC. This encodes CASSTSDWPNEQYF.

The V and J genes are TRBV19 and TRBJ2-7, with 9 bases aligning to TRBD2. V lost 5 bases to trimming and J lost 2 bases; unmatched junction nucleotides: 7. The CDR3 contains 15 residues. Germline loops: CDR1 LNHDA, CDR2 SQIVND (reference sequence). The CDR3 reads CASSRLAGNPYEQYF. The CDR3 coding sequence is TGTGCCAGTAGTCGTCTAGCGGGAAACCCCTACGAGCAGTACTTC.

In its sample, this clone was seen once. This sequence joins TRBV21-1 and TRBJ1-4. TRBV21-1 is noted as a pseudogene. The CDR3 extends over 14 amino acids. In nucleotides, the CDR3 is TGTGCCAGCAGCAAAGCGCCCCTAAATGAAAAACTGTTTTTT. Its translation is CASSKAPLNEKLFF.

This clone has more than one count but fewer than ten. The J gene is TRBJ2-7, the V gene TRBV21-1; TRBD1, the table's D call, lacks a check against the DNA. TRBV21-1 is described as a pseudogene. CDR3 size: 13 residues. CDR3 loop: CASFRDSTYEQYF. CDR3 sequence (DNA): TGTGCCAGCTTTCGGGACAGTACCTACGAGCAGTACTTC.

This chain connects TRBV30 to TRBJ1-1; D is undetermined. Trimming removed 0 bases from V and 8 bases from J, with 10 bases in between. Germline V gene lookup returns CDR1 GTSNPN and CDR2 SVGIG (reference sequence). The CDR3 spans 12 residues. The CDR3 sequence: CAWSVLRAEAFF. The CDR3, as DNA: TGTGCCTGGAGTGTTCTTCGAGCAGAAGCTTTCTTT.

The chain couples TRBV11-2 to TRBJ1-3, with TRBD1 matching over 7 bases. Losses at the gene ends were 2 bases for V and 4 bases for J; bases not matched to a gene: 11. The CDR3 runs to 17 residues. Germline CDR1 and CDR2: SGHAT and FQNNGV. CDR3 residues: CASSLSLGQAGGNTIYF. The CDR3 bases are TGTGCCAGCAGCTTATCCCTCGGACAGGCGGGCGGAAACACCATATATTTT.

The genes are TRBV9 and TRBJ1-1; a possible D gene is TRBD1 (5 bases). CDR1 SGDLS and CDR2 YYNGEE come from the germline V gene. The CDR3 totals 16 residues. V dropped 0 bases and J dropped 7 bases, with 19 bases sitting between them. The CDR3 spells CASSVESEWAGSEAFF. CDR3 bases: TGTGCCAGCAGCGTAGAATCAGAGTGGGCAGGGAGTGAAGCTTTCTTT.